This TCR beta chain was observed in a study of blood T cell repertoires in COVID-19. After removal of 7 bases from V and 1 base from J, the junction contained 12 bases not matched to a gene. This CDR3 comprises 18 residues. Germline V gene data show CDR1 as LNHDA and CDR2 as SQIVND (reference sequence). Authors' methods: Counts of nucleated cells, estimated from reference gene primer amplification, were obtained. Sequenced by immunoSEQ multiplex PCR; TCRdb stores in-frame clones only, minus some. V, J and clone size are those of that table, while D and trimming were read from the DNA. The table has more than 350,000 clones, more than 75% seen once.

V and J are TRBV19 and TRBJ2-2, with TRBD1 identical over 10 bases. Sequenced material: peripheral blood. This receptor was obtained from a woman in her 30s with COVID-19, enrolled during active disease. The CDR3 region is CASNPLFGTGENTGELFF. DNA for the CDR3: TGTGCCAGTAACCCACTATTTGGGACAGGGGAGAACACCGGGGAGCTGTTTTTT.